The following is a T cell receptor (beta chain) sequence with its context. Its antigen is unidentified. The sample belongs to a study of CD8 T cells in Susac syndrome. Background on the study: Patients with Susac syndrome were therapy-naive, taking corticosteroids, with some also receiving intravenous immunoglobulin, or taking intravenous immunoglobulin alone at the time their blood was drawn. Study outcomes and limitations: CD8+ clones in Susac expanded most in TEMRA cells and active patients. The total CD8+ repertoires yielded about 15 Susac-specific public clones and the CD8+ TEMRA repertoires yielded about five. The study acknowledged a relatively small number of individuals in its TCR sequencing and HLA analysis.

RNA in amounts of about 0.45 to 1 ug was reverse transcribed with random hexamers. MiXCR, applied by TCRdb to the immunoSEQ multiplex PCR reads, yields one record per CDR3 protein. Here the sample spans about 190,000 distinct CDR3 sequences, roughly 94% being singletons. Sequencing was performed on CD8+ T cells from PBMCs. This clonotype was sampled from a human donor with Susac syndrome.

The chain's CDR3 is CASSLALSRGQSYNEQFF. The CDR3, as DNA: TGTGCCAGCAGCTTAGCTCTCTCCCGCGGACAGTCCTACAATGAGCAGTTCTTC. V usage is TRBV7-8 and J usage is TRBJ2-1; weak D call: TRBD1 (6 bases). This CDR3 comprises 18 residues. Trimming left V 0 bases short and J 1 base short, with 16 bases between. Germline V gene data show CDR1 as SGHVS and CDR2 as FQNEAQ.